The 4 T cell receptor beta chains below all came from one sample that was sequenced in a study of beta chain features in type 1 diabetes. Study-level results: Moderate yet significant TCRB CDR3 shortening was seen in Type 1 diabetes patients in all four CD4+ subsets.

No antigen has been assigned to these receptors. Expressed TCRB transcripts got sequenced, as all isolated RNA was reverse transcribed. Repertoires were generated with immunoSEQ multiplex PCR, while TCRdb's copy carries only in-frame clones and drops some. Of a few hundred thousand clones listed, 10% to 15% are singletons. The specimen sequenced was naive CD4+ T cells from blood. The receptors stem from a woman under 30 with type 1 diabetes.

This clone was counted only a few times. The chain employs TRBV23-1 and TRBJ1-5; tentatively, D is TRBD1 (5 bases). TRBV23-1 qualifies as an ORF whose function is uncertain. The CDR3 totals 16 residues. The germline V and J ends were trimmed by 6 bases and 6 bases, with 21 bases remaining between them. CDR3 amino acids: CASSQLNGRGSQPQHF. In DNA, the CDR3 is TGCGCCAGCAGCCAACTGAACGGGAGGGGATCTCAGCCCCAGCATTTT.

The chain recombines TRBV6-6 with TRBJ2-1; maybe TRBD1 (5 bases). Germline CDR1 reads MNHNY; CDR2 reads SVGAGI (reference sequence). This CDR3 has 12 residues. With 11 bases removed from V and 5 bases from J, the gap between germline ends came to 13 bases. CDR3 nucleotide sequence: TGTGCCTCTCAGACAGATCACAATGAGCAGTTCTTC. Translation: CASQTDHNEQFF.

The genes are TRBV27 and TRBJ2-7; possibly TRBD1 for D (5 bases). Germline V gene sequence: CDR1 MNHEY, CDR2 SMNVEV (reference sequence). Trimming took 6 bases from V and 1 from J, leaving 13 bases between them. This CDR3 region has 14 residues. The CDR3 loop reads CASRGLGDSYEQYF. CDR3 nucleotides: TGTGCCAGCAGGGGCCTAGGGGATTCCTACGAGCAGTACTTC.

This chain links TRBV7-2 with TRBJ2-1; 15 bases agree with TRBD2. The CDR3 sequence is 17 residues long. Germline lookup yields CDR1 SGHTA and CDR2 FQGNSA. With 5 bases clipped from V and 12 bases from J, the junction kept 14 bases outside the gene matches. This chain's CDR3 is CASSQRGLAGGLHGQFF. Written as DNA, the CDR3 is TGTGCCAGCAGCCAGAGGGGACTAGCGGGGGGACTCCATGGGCAGTTCTTC.